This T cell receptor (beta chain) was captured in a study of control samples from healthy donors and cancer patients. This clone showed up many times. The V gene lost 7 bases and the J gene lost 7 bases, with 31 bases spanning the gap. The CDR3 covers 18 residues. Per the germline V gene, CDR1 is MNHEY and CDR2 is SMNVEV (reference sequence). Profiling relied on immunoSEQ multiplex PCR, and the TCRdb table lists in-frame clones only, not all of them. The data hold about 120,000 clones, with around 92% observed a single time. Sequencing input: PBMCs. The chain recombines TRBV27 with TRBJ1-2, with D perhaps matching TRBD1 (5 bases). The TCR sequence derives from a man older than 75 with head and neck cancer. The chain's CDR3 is CASNKRERVTVHHCGYTF. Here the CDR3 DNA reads TGTGCCAGCAATAAGAGGGAGCGGGTGACAGTCCACCATTGTGGCTACACCTTC.